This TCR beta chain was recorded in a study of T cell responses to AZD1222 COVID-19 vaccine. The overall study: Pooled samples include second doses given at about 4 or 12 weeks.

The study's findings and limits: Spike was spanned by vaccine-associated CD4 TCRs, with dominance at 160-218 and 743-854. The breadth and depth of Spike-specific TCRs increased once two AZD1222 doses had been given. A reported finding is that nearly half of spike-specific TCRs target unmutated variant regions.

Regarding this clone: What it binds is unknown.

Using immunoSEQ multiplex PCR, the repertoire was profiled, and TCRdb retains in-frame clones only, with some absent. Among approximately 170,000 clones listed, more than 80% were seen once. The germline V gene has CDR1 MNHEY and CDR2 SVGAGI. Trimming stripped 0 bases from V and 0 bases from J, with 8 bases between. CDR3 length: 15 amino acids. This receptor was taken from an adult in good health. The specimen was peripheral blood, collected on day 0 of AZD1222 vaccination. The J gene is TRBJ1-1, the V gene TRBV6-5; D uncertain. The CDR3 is CASSYSTGLNTEAFF. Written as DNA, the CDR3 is TGTGCCAGCAGTTACTCTACTGGGTTGAACACTGAAGCTTTCTTT.